This TCR beta chain was obtained from a study of blood T cell repertoires in COVID-19. Study background: Sources were T cells, B-cell-depleted T cells, or PBMCs; the material itself was cDNA or gDNA.

Participants' own reports of clinical history determined their cohort assignment. Germline CDR1 and CDR2: SNHLY and FYNNEI. This CDR3 is 13 amino acids long. V was pared by 5 bases and J by 5 bases, with 13 bases between. The table came from immunoSEQ multiplex PCR; TCRdb's copy has only in-frame clones and leaves some out. The top ten clones hold under 2% of a sample with some 460,000 clones, around 90% of them seen once. This clonotype originated in a woman aged 18-29 years with acute COVID-19. V and J are TRBV2 and TRBJ2-7, with D uncertain. Material: PBMCs or T cells enriched from blood (not recorded which). CDR3 nucleotide sequence: TGTGCCAGCAGTCCGCAGGTTGACCACGAGCAGTACTTC. Amino acid sequence: CASSPQVDHEQYF.